This entry lists 13 T cell receptor beta chains sequenced from one sample in a study of T cells in Graves' hyperthyroidism and ophthalmopathy. Amplified TCR beta CDR3 regions derived from RNA transcripts. In the first-round RT-PCR of the TCR CDR3, the HTBI primer set was used. TCRdb recomputed calls from the multiplex PCR reads with MiXCR, one row per CDR3 protein. This table has hundreds of thousands of distinct CDR3 sequences, about 14% appearing once. The sample comprised blood. These receptors were obtained from a woman aged 25 to 39 with Graves' hyperthyroidism.

This clonotype was detected ten times or more. This chain uses TRBV2 with TRBJ1-1, with a weak D call TRBD1 (5 bases). Germline CDR1 and CDR2: SNHLY and FYNNEI. Trimming took off 10 bases at V and 0 bases at J, with 12 bases between the two ends. This CDR3 region has 13 residues. CDR3 amino acids: CAIRRDLNTEAFF. In DNA, the CDR3 is TGTGCCATACGCAGGGACTTGAACACTGAAGCTTTCTTT. Together with reference TRBV2 and TRBJ1-1, the CDR3 gives the full variable domain: EPEVTQTPSHQVTQMGQEVILRCVPISNHLYFYWYRQILGQKVEFLVSFYNNEISEKSEIFDDQFSVERPDGSNFTLKIRSTKLEDSAMYFCAIRRDLNTEAFFGQGTRLTVV.

This clonotype was seen only a few times. DNA for the CDR3: TGTGCCAGCAGCGTAGGGGGTACCGGAGAGCAGTACTTC. Protein product: CASSVGGTGEQYF. The rearrangement joins TRBV7-3 to TRBJ2-7; D may be TRBD1 (6 bases). V was shortened by 5 bases and J by 7 bases, with 15 bases between the two germline ends. The V gene's germline CDR1 is SGHTA and CDR2 FQGTGA. The CDR3 length is 13 residues.

Notes on this clonotype: This could be a read error, since a much larger clone is one nucleotide away. The rearrangement uses TRBV7-9 and TRBJ2-7; possible D gene TRBD1, 6 bases. Germline-derived CDR1 and CDR2 are SEHNR and FQNEAQ (reference sequence). V lost 11 bases and J 6 bases, leaving 11 bases between the germline ends. CDR3 length: 10 amino acids. CDR3 nucleotide sequence: TGTGCCGAGATGGGGGCCGAGCAGTACTTC. Translating it yields CAEMGAEQYF.

This clonotype was detected only a few times. The J gene is TRBJ2-4, the V gene TRBV30; TRBD2 matches 7 bases. V dropped 4 bases and J dropped 3; count of bases not matched to a gene: 15. CDR1 is GTSNPN, CDR2 SVGIG, per germline (reference sequence). CDR3 size: 17 residues. CDR3 in DNA: TGTGCCTGGATGCCCGCCAGACGGGGGGTTGGCAAAAACATTCAGTACTTC. This encodes CAWMPARRGVGKNIQYF.

At least ten counts were recorded for this clonotype. The genes are TRBV28 and TRBJ2-7; the match to TRBD2 covers 10 bases. The CDR3 is 15 amino acids. J was trimmed by 2 bases and V by 5 bases; bases with no gene match: 6. Germline V gene data show CDR1 as MDHEN and CDR2 as SYDVKM. The CDR3 sequence: CASSPVAGGTYEQYF. CDR3 DNA sequence: TGTGCCAGCAGTCCCGTAGCGGGAGGTACCTACGAGCAGTACTTC.

The genes are TRBV19 and TRBJ1-2, with TRBD1 identical over 10 bases. The V segment lost 9 bases and the J segment 8 bases; nucleotides outside the gene matches: 9. The CDR3 runs 13 residues. CDR1 and CDR2 from the germline V gene are LNHDA and SQIVND (reference sequence). CDR3 loop: CASDRGRSGGYTF. CDR3 bases: TGTGCCAGCGACAGGGGGCGGTCTGGAGGCTACACCTTC.

This clonotype appeared a few times. The genes are TRBV13 and TRBJ1-2; possibly TRBD1 for D (6 bases). CDR1 is PRHDT, CDR2 FYEKMQ, per germline (reference sequence). The CDR3 has 15 amino acids. V lost 0 bases and J 0 bases, leaving 8 bases between the germline ends. The CDR3 DNA reads as TGTGCCAGCAGCTTAGGGGACAGAGCTAACTATGGCTACACCTTC. Translating gives CASSLGDRANYGYTF.

This clonotype was observed many times. The genes are TRBV6-1 and TRBJ1-2; D remains unclear. The V gene lost 1 base and the J gene lost 8 bases, with 11 bases spanning the gap. Germline CDR1 and CDR2: MNHNS and SASEGT. CDR3 length: 13 amino acids. In DNA, the CDR3 is TGTGCCAGCAGTGAAGTTGCGCCGATGGGCTACACCTTC. Protein: CASSEVAPMGYTF.

For the CDR3, the DNA is TGTGCCAGCAGCGACAGGCGCACAGATACGCAGTATTTT. Amino acid sequence: CASSDRRTDTQYF. This chain joins TRBV9 and TRBJ2-3, with a possible D match to TRBD1 (5 bases). The ends were cut back, 3 bases at V and 1 base at J, with 6 bases in the middle. The CDR3 covers 13 residues. Germline loops: CDR1 SGDLS, CDR2 YYNGEE.

This clonotype was seen at least ten times. This chain connects TRBV7-2 to TRBJ1-5; D possibly corresponds to TRBD1 (6 bases). The CDR3 contains 15 residues. V dropped 1 base and J dropped 1 base, with 8 bases sitting between them. Germline values: CDR1 SGHTA, CDR2 FQGNSA. The CDR3 coding sequence is TGTGCCAGCAGCTTAGTAGGGGGGAGCAATCAGCCCCAGCATTTT. Translation: CASSLVGGSNQPQHF. Full variable domain (remainder filled in from reference TRBV7-2 and TRBJ1-5): GAGVSQSPSNKVTEKGKDVELRCDPISGHTALYWYRQSLGQGLEFLIYFQGNSAPDKSGLPSDRFSAERTGGSVSTLTIQRTQQEDSAVYLCASSLVGGSNQPQHFGDGTRLSIL.

There are many counts of this clonotype. The gene calls are TRBV2 and TRBJ1-4, with a tentative D call TRBD1 (5 bases). The CDR3 is 14 amino acids. With 11 bases removed from V and 4 bases from J, the gap between germline ends came to 17 bases. Germline V gives CDR1 SNHLY, CDR2 FYNNEI. The CDR3 bases are TGTGCCGGACAATCCTTGGGTAATAATGAAAAACTGTTTTTT. This translates into CAGQSLGNNEKLFF.

In this sample, this clonotype turned up many times. The V and J genes are TRBV20-1 and TRBJ2-7; 10 nucleotides agree with TRBD1. There are 14 residues in the CDR3. Germline V CDR1 and CDR2: DFQATT, SNEGSKA (reference sequence). Unmatched junction bases numbered 3, after V lost 0 bases and J lost 4 bases. CDR3 nucleotides: TGCAGTGCTAGAGACGGGACAGGGGCGTACGAGCAGTACTTC. Amino acid sequence: CSARDGTGAYEQYF.

This clonotype showed up many times. The chain combines TRBV28 with TRBJ2-3, with TRBD2 identical over 11 bases. Germline V gives CDR1 MDHEN, CDR2 SYDVKM. This CDR3 region has 17 residues. J gave up 4 bases and V 4 bases, and 10 bases lay outside the gene matches. CDR3 coding DNA: TGTGCCAGCAGTTCGCCCCGTACTAGCGGGAGTCCAGATACGCAGTATTTT. Residues: CASSSPRTSGSPDTQYF. Full variable domain (rest looked up from reference TRBV28 and TRBJ2-3): DVKVTQSSRYLVKRTGEKVFLECVQDMDHENMFWYRQDPGLGLRLIYFSYDVKMKEKGDIPEGYSVSREKKERFSLILESASTNQTSMYLCASSSPRTSGSPDTQYFGPGTRLTVL.